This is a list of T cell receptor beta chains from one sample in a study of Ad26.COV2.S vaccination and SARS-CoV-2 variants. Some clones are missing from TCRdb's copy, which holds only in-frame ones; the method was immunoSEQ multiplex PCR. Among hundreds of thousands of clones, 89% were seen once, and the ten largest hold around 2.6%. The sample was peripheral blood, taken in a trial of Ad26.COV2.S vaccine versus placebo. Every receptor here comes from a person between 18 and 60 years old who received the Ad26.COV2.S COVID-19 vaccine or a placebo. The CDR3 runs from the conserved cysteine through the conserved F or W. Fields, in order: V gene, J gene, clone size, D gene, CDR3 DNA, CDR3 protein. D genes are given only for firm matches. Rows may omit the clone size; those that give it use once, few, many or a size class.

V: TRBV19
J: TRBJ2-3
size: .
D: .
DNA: TGTGCCAGTAAGCATCTCAGAGGGGATACGCAGTATTTT
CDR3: CASKHLRGDTQYF

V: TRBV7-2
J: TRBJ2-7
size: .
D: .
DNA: TGTGCCAGCAGCTTAGGGAGACCCTACGAGCAGTACTTC
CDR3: CASSLGRPYEQYF

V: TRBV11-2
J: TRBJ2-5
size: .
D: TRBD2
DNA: TGTGCCAGCAGCCTAGCGGGGGGAGGGGTCGGAGAGACCCAGTACTTC
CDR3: CASSLAGGGVGETQYF

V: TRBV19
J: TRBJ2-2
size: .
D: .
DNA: TGTGCCAGTAGTATCACTAGGGGCCTGGGGACCGGGGAGCTGTTTTTT
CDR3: CASSITRGLGTGELFF

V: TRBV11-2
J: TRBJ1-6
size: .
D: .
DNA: TGTGCCAGCAGCCTAACGTCCTATAATTCACCCCTCCACTTT
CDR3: CASSLTSYNSPLHF

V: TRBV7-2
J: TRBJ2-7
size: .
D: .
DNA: TGTGCCAGCAGCCACAGACAGGCCACCTACGAGCAGTACTTC
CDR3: CASSHRQATYEQYF

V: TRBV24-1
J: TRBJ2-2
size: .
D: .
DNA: TGTGCCACCAAAAGTCAGATCACCGGGGAGCTGTTTTTT
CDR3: CATKSQITGELFF

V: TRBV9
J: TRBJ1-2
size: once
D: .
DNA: TGTGCCAGCAGCGTAGTGATCAGACAGAACTATGGCTACACCTTC
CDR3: CASSVVIRQNYGYTF

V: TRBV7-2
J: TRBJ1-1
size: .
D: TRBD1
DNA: TGTGCCAGCAGCTTAAGACAGGGGGTCAGAGCTTTCTTT
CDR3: CASSLRQGVRAFF

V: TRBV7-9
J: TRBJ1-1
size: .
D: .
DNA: TGTGCCAGCGGGGTACATATGAACACTGAAGCTTTCTTT
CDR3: CASGVHMNTEAFF

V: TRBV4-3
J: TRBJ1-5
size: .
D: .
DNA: TGCGCCAGCAGCGCGACCCTAGGGGGGATTGGGGATAGCAATCAGCCCCAGCATTTT
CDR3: CASSATLGGIGDSNQPQHF

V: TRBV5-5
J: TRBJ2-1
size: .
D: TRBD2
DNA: TGTGCCAGCAGCTCTACTAGCGGGGGATACAATGAGCAGTTCTTC
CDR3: CASSSTSGGYNEQFF

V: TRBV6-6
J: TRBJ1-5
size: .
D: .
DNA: TGTGCCAGCAGTTATGGCGAGGGCAATCAGCCCCAGCATTTT
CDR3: CASSYGEGNQPQHF

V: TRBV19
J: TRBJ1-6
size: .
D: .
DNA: TGTGCCAGTAGTATAAGGACCCCTTTGGGGCCCCTCCACTTT
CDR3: CASSIRTPLGPLHF

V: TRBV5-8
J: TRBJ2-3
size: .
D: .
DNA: TGTGCCAGCAGCTTGAAGGTCTGGATGGATACCAACACAGATACGCAGTATTTT
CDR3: CASSLKVWMDTNTDTQYF

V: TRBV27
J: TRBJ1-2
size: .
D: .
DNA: TGTGCCAGCAGATCCTCCCATTTTAACTATGGCTACACCTTC
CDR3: CASRSSHFNYGYTF

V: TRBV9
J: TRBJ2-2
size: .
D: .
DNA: TGTGCCAGCAGCGCCCAAGCCGGGGAGCTGTTTTTT
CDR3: CASSAQAGELFF

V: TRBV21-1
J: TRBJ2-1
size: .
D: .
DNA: TGTGCCAGCAGCTCCAACCGGACTAGCGGGAGGGGGGGGAATGAGCAGTTCTTC
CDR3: CASSSNRTSGRGGNEQFF

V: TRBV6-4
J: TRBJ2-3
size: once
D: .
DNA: TGTGCCAGCAGCTGGAAACCCCGGGACTCCCTTGGCACAGATACGCAGTATTTT
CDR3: CASSWKPRDSLGTDTQYF

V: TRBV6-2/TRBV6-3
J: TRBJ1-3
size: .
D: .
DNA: TGTGCCAGCAGCCGCCCCCGGACGGAGGTCTCTGGAAACACCATATATTTT
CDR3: CASSRPRTEVSGNTIYF

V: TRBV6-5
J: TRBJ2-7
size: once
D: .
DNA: TGTGCCAGCAGCTACCCAGTTGGGAGCTCCTACGAGCAGTACTTC
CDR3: CASSYPVGSSYEQYF

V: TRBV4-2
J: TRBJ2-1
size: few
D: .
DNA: TGTGCCAGCAGCCCCGAGGAAACGGGATCCTCCTACAATGAGCAGTTCTTC
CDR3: CASSPEETGSSYNEQFF

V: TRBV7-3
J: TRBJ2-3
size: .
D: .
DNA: TGTGCCAGCAGCTTTGGCTACACAGATACGCAGTATTTT
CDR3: CASSFGYTDTQYF

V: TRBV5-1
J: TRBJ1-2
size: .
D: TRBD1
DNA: TGCGCCAGCAGCTTGGAAGGACAGGGAACACCGGTCTATGGCTACACCTTC
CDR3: CASSLEGQGTPVYGYTF

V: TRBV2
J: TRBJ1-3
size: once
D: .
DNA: TGTGCCAGCAGTGAATCTATTGGCCGTGGAAACACCATATATTTT
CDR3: CASSESIGRGNTIYF

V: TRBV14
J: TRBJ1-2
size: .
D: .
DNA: TGTGCCAGCAGATCCTCTCGCGGCCCTAACTATGGCTACACCTTC
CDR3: CASRSSRGPNYGYTF

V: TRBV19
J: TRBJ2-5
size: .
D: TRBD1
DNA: TGTGCCAGTAGTCCCATCGACAGGGTAGGGGAGACCCAGTACTTC
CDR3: CASSPIDRVGETQYF

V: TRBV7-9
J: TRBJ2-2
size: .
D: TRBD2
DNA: TGTGCCAGCAGCCCACCCCGTCGGGCGGGGGGCGGCACCGGGGAGCTGTTTTTT
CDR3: CASSPPRRAGGGTGELFF

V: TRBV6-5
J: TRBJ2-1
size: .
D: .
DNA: TGTGCCAGCACCTCCTCCCTAACGGTAGTTTATGAGCAGTTCTTC
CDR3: CASTSSLTVVYEQFF

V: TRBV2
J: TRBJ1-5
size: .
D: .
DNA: TGTGCCAGCAGTGTACAGGGTAGTAGCAATCAGCCCCAGCATTTT
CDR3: CASSVQGSSNQPQHF

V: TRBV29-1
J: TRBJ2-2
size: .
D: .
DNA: TGCAGCGTTGAGAAACTGGCGAACACCGGGGAGCTGTTTTTT
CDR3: CSVEKLANTGELFF

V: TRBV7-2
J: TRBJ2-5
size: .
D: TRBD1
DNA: TGTGCCAGCAGCTTAGACTTCCGGACAGGGGTGGAGGAGACCCAGTACTTC
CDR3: CASSLDFRTGVEETQYF

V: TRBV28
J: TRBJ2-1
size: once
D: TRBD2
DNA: TGTGCCAGCAGTTTACCCACCACGCTGTCGAGCGGGATCTACAATGAGCAGTTCTTC
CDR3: CASSLPTTLSSGIYNEQFF

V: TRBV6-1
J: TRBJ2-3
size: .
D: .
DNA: TGTGCCAGCAGTGATAGGTACGGCGCCGATACGCAGTATTTT
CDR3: CASSDRYGADTQYF

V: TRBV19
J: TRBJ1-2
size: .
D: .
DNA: TGTGCCAGTAGTTTGGGCAGGGCCTATGGCTACACCTTC
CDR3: CASSLGRAYGYTF

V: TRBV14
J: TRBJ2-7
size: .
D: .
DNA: TGTGCCAGCAGCCAAGGAGGTTACGAGCAGTACTTC
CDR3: CASSQGGYEQYF

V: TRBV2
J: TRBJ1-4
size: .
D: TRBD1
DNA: TGTGCCAGCAGGCCGACAGGGAGGAGCAATGAAAAACTGTTTTTT
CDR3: CASRPTGRSNEKLFF

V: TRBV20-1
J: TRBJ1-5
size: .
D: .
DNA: TGCAGTGCTAGTACTGTCAATAGCAATCAGCCCCAGCATTTT
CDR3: CSASTVNSNQPQHF

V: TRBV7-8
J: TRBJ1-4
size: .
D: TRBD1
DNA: TGTGCCAGCAGCCGACAGGGGAGGTACGAAAAACTGTTTTTT
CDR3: CASSRQGRYEKLFF

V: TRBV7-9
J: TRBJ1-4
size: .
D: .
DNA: TGTGCCAGCAGCACCGGTCTTAGGGTCGGTGAAAAACTGTTTTTT
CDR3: CASSTGLRVGEKLFF

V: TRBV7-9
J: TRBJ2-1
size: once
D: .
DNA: TGTGCCAGCAGCGCGACACTAGCAAACTCCTACAATGAGCAGTTCTTC
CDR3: CASSATLANSYNEQFF

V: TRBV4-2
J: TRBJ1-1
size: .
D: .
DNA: TGTGCCAGCAGCCAAGATATTAGACGGGACACTGAAGCTTTCTTT
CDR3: CASSQDIRRDTEAFF

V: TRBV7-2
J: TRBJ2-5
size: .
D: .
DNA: TGTGCCAGCACGCCTGAGGGCCAGGAGACCCAGTACTTC
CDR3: CASTPEGQETQYF

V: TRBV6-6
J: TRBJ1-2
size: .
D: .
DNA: TGTGCCAGCAGTTACCTCTCGGCCCCGGGGGGCTACACCTTC
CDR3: CASSYLSAPGGYTF

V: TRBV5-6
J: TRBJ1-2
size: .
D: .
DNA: TGTGCCAGCAGCTACGGCAGGGAGGATGGCTACACCTTC
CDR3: CASSYGREDGYTF